This TCR beta chain was identified in a study of cytomegalovirus exposure and HLA in healthy donors. Of note for this clone: Antigen unknown.

General study points: Associated with cytomegalovirus, according to the listing, were fewer than 200 TCR beta chains. Among TCR sequences, most were rare, though some public TCRs appeared in many donors.

13 Jbeta primers and 60 Vbeta primers were used for the PCR. The table came from immunoSEQ multiplex PCR; TCRdb's copy has only in-frame clones and leaves some out. The sample holds more than 100,000 clones; around 72% are singletons and the top ten take less than 5%. The CDR3 sequence is 16 residues long. In germline, CDR1 is LGHNT, CDR2 FRNRAP. J lost 4 bases, V lost 2 bases, and 7 bases had no gene match. This TCR came from a man over 45 in good health and CMV-seropositive. V gene TRBV12-5 combines with J gene TRBJ2-7, with 11 bases aligning to TRBD1. Sequencing was done on a sample of PBMCs. CDR3 sequence reads: CASGLSGTGGRYEQYF. The CDR3 DNA is TGTGCTAGTGGTTTGAGCGGGACAGGGGGGAGATACGAGCAGTACTTC.